This TCR beta chain stems from a study of CD8 T cells in ankylosing spondylitis (dated by TCRdb to 2015 to 2018). Broadly, across the study: The study set out to find disease-linked TCR variants by profiling T cell receptor beta repertoires in ankylosing spondylitis patients and healthy donors. The whole study cohort included 85 to 120 healthy donors and around 25 ankylosing spondylitis patients. Peripheral blood samples were taken, and synovial fluid was additionally collected from ankylosing spondylitis patients.

Overall study outcomes, separate from this receptor: Blood from ankylosing spondylitis patients appeared to be characterized by a TCR beta motif made up of several highly homologous amino acid variants. Significant enrichment of the disease-linked clones was reported in matched synovial fluid samples from ankylosing spondylitis patients. Some TCR beta motif variants had previously been reported in synovial fluid and blood of reactive arthritis patients, which suggested common disease-initiation mechanisms. The disease-linked clones showed a CD8+ phenotype and occurred at relatively low frequencies in peripheral blood.

With regard to this clonotype: The clone's antigen remains unknown. One base away there is no much larger clone; base qualities are not given.

The CDR3 contains 17 residues, cysteine and phenylalanine counted. CDR3 DNA is the only sequence kept; it has 51 bases, read in frame from the first base. V is cut by 0 bases and J by 1 base, and the space between the germline ends is 14 bases. CDR1 LGHNA and CDR2 YSLEER are derived from the germline V gene. The sequencer listed for this sample is Illumina HiSeq 2500. Quantitative 5'-RACE with molecular barcodes was the method used to prepare the TCR beta libraries. The authors' pipeline ran thus. To identify disease-linked TCR variants, a new computational method was used, one built on a probabilistic model of VDJ rearrangement. TCRdb reanalyzed the raw reads on its own, using fastp at Q25 for trimming and MiXCR for clone calling, and kept in-frame beta chains. Rows merge per CDR3 protein into single entries with the most common DNA and genes. Here the V and J calls rest on TCRdb's processing, not on the authors' analysis. This sample is represented by just over 300,000 distinct CDR3 sequences; around 21% of them were singletons. In total, the top ten clones hold 3.5% of the sample.

The source is a female donor with ankylosing spondylitis or in good health (not recorded which). The source material was blood, either unsorted or a sorted T cell fraction (not recorded which). The chain is assembled from TRBV4-3 and TRBJ2-3; the D gene identity is not certain. The DNA is as follows: TGCGCCAGCAGCCAAGATTGCTTGGTACCCCGCACAGATACGCAGTATTTT. Translated, it reads CASSQDCLVPRTDTQYF.